The 32 T cell receptor beta chains listed next were all sequenced from one sample in a study of cytomegalovirus exposure and HLA in healthy donors (dated by TCRdb to the late 2010s). To prepare the library, the immunoSEQ multiplex PCR assay was applied. The multiplex PCR relied on a mix of 60 forward primers for TCR Vbeta segments and 13 reverse primers for TCR Jbeta segments. The table was pulled from immuneACCESS by TCRdb, which kept in-frame rearrangements only. Such tables lose some clones; where checked, under half of the loss comes from unresolved V genes, and the rest has no known cause. The sample contains roughly 150,000 clones, around 78% of them found a single time. The leading ten clones occupy around 1.5% of the sample. The sample was PBMCs. These receptors all stem from a man aged 40-50 years in good health and CMV-seronegative.

This clone was counted once. This chain joins TRBV19 and TRBJ1-1; a weak D match, TRBD1 (6 bases). Germline V CDR1 and CDR2: LNHDA, SQIVND (reference sequence). The V and J ends lost 6 bases and 3 bases respectively, with 14 bases between them. The CDR3 spans 14 residues. The CDR3 DNA reads TGTGCCAGTAGCTTACAGGGAGCGTACACTGAAGCTTTCTTT. It specifies CASSLQGAYTEAFF.

V is TRBV19 and J is TRBJ2-7; maybe TRBD1 (6 bases). The CDR3 is made up of 14 amino acids. Germline CDR1 is LNHDA and CDR2 is SQIVND (reference sequence). V was clipped by 3 bases and J by 6 bases, with 15 bases between them. The CDR3 loop reads CASSMDSYPSEQYF. The CDR3 coding sequence is TGTGCCAGTAGTATGGACAGCTACCCTTCCGAGCAGTACTTC. Full variable domain (outside the CDR3, taken from reference TRBV19 and TRBJ2-7): DGGITQSPKYLFRKEGQNVTLSCEQNLNHDAMYWYRQDPGQGLRLIYYSQIVNDFQKGDIAEGYSVSREKKESFPLTVTSAQKNPTAFYLCASSMDSYPSEQYFGPGTRLTVT.

The sample holds a few counts of this clone. The chain carries TRBV7-2 and TRBJ2-7, with D uncertain. V dropped 1 base and J dropped 2 bases, with 9 bases sitting between them. Germline V gives CDR1 SGHTA, CDR2 FQGNSA. The CDR3 totals 14 residues. The CDR3 loop is CASSLVSGTYEQYV. The CDR3 DNA reads TGTGCCAGCAGCTTAGTCTCAGGAACCTACGAGCAGTACGTC.

This chain joins TRBV10-3 and TRBJ2-5; TRBD1 aligns across 7 bases. V trimming: 4 bases; J trimming: 2 bases; junction bases outside the gene matches: 4. From germline, CDR1 is ENHRY and CDR2 SYGVKD. This CDR3 comprises 14 residues. CDR3 DNA sequence: TGTGCCATCAGTGTAACGGGACAGCAAGAGACCCAGTACTTC. Its protein is CAISVTGQQETQYF.

J is TRBJ2-1 and V is TRBV27, with 11 bases matching TRBD2. V gave up 3 bases and J gave up 8 bases; unmatched junction bases: 12. This CDR3 is built from 17 residues. Germline V gene lookup returns CDR1 MNHEY and CDR2 SMNVEV (reference sequence). CDR3 sequence (DNA): TGTGCCAGCAGTTTGGGGCTTAAAACTAGCGGGAGTTATGAGCAGTTCTTC. Translated, it gives CASSLGLKTSGSYEQFF.

This clone was seen only once. The gene calls are TRBV15 and TRBJ2-3; no clear D. The V gene's germline CDR1 is LNHNV and CDR2 YYDKDF (reference sequence). Trimming cost V 0 bases and J 3 bases, with 7 bases left between them. The CDR3 spans 14 residues. The DNA of the CDR3 is TGTGCCACCAGCAGAGATCCCGGTACAGATACGCAGTATTTT. Translation gives CATSRDPGTDTQYF.

The chain is built from TRBV6-6 and TRBJ1-4, with D hard to call. CDR3 length equals 15 residues. V gave up 4 bases and J gave up 5 bases, with 14 bases separating them. The V gene's germline CDR1 is MNHNY and CDR2 SVGAGI (reference sequence). This CDR3 is CASSFSPGLNEKLFF. The CDR3 nucleotides are TGTGCCAGCAGTTTCTCGCCGGGTTTAAATGAAAAACTGTTTTTT.

The V and J genes are TRBV27 and TRBJ2-1; 10 nucleotides agree with TRBD2. The CDR3 loop spans 12 amino acids. J was trimmed by 9 bases and V by 5 bases; bases with no gene match: 1. Germline V gene lookup returns CDR1 MNHEY and CDR2 SMNVEV (reference sequence). In DNA form, the CDR3 reads TGTGCCAGCAGTCGGACTAGCGGTGAGCAGTTCTTC. Translating gives CASSRTSGEQFF.

V and J are TRBV27 and TRBJ1-1, with D uncertain. The V end lost 2 bases, the J end lost 4 bases, and 8 bases lay between the germline ends. The CDR3 spans 13 residues. Germline V lookup: CDR1 MNHEY, CDR2 SMNVEV (reference sequence). The CDR3 DNA reads as TGTGCCAGCAGTTTAAGCCTTATCACTGAAGCTTTCTTT. It specifies CASSLSLITEAFF.

This clone was found a few times. Mismatch with germline at one junction end may stem from a read error. The chain joins TRBV7-9 to TRBJ1-1, with unresolved D. The CDR3 has 13 residues. Looked up from germline, CDR1 is SEHNR and CDR2 is FQNEAQ (reference sequence). Here the CDR3 reads CSSSFSGNTEAFF. CDR3 DNA: TGTTCCAGCAGCTTTTCAGGGAACACTGAAGCTTTCTTT.

The J gene is TRBJ1-5, the V gene TRBV11-3; 7 bases agree with TRBD1. V was pared by 5 bases and J by 6 bases, with 10 bases of the junction left unmatched. Germline values: CDR1 SGHNT, CDR2 YENEEA. The CDR3 loop spans 15 amino acids. This CDR3 reads CASSPTTGRGQPQHF. CDR3 DNA: TGTGCCAGCAGCCCAACGACAGGGAGAGGTCAGCCCCAGCATTTT.

This chain connects TRBV21-1 to TRBJ1-3; TRBD1, the D gene given by the table, was not confirmed from the DNA. TRBV21-1 is designated a pseudogene. CDR3 length: 16 amino acids. This CDR3 reads CASRKLRGGTGNTIYF. The CDR3 region has the DNA TGTGCCAGCAGAAAACTACGAGGGGGAACTGGAAACACCATATATTTT.

The chain links TRBV5-4 to TRBJ2-1; D gene uncertain. The V gene lost 0 bases and the J gene lost 6 bases, with 13 bases spanning the gap. The CDR3 runs to 15 residues. CDR1 is SGHNT and CDR2 is YYREEE in the germline V gene (reference sequence). The CDR3 reads CASSLGPSPANEQFF. CDR3 DNA: TGTGCCAGCAGCTTGGGCCCTAGTCCGGCCAATGAGCAGTTCTTC.

The chain is built from TRBV7-3 and TRBJ2-2; D perhaps matches TRBD1 (5 bases). Germline V gene sequence: CDR1 SGHTA, CDR2 FQGTGA. This CDR3 spans 14 amino acids. With 6 bases removed from V and 4 bases from J, the gap between germline ends came to 12 bases. In DNA form, the CDR3 reads TGTGCCAGCAGGCTAACAGGTAGCACCGGGGAGCTGTTTTTT. Residues: CASRLTGSTGELFF.

The chain recombines TRBV9 with TRBJ1-1, with 7 bases aligning to TRBD1. There are 14 residues in the CDR3. Germline V gene data show CDR1 as SGDLS and CDR2 as YYNGEE. The V segment lost 3 bases and the J segment 4 bases; nucleotides outside the gene matches: 6. DNA for the CDR3: TGTGCCAGCAGCGCGACGACAGGGTTCACTGAAGCTTTCTTT. Translating it yields CASSATTGFTEAFF. The entire variable domain, with the rest obtained from reference TRBV9 and TRBJ1-1, is as follows: DSGVTQTPKHLITATGQRVTLRCSPRSGDLSVYWYQQSLDQGLQFLIQYYNGEERAKGNILERFSAQQFPDLHSELNLSSLELGDSALYFCASSATTGFTEAFFGQGTRLTVV.

This chain joins TRBV5-1 and TRBJ2-7, with 7 bases that match TRBD1. The V gene's germline CDR1 is SGHRS and CDR2 YFSETQ. This CDR3 spans 15 amino acids. The junction had 12 bases not matched to a gene; V was cut back by 4 bases and J by 5 bases. This CDR3 reads CASSLRDRTFHEQYF. The CDR3 coding sequence is TGCGCCAGCAGCCTCCGGGACAGAACCTTCCACGAGCAGTACTTC.

This chain links TRBV4-2 with TRBJ2-3; TRBD2 agrees at 11 bases. Trimming removed 3 bases from V and 8 bases from J; junction bases left unmatched: 10. The V gene's germline CDR1 is LGHNA and CDR2 YNFKEQ. The CDR3 has 16 residues. CDR3 coding DNA: TGTGCCAGCAGCCAGCCCACTAGCGGGAGAAAGGGTACGCAGTATTTT. This encodes CASSQPTSGRKGTQYF.

The V and J genes are TRBV2 and TRBJ2-3; D is ambiguous. In germline, CDR1 is SNHLY, CDR2 FYNNEI. The V and J ends lost 8 bases and 2 bases respectively, with 11 bases between them. The CDR3 runs to 13 residues. CDR3 DNA sequence: TGTGCCAGCCAAATGTCCCCCACAGATACGCAGTATTTT. Translation gives CASQMSPTDTQYF.

The chain uses TRBV6-1 and TRBJ2-1; 10 bases agree with TRBD2. Germline V gene sequence: CDR1 MNHNS, CDR2 SASEGT. The ends lost 6 bases at V and 4 bases at J; junction bases unmatched: 6. This CDR3 comprises 15 residues. Here the CDR3 DNA reads TGTGCCAGCAGAGCAGCGGGAGGGCAATACAATGAGCAGTTCTTC. The encoded protein is CASRAAGGQYNEQFF.

This clone has only one observation. The gene calls are TRBV6-6 and TRBJ2-7, with 7 bases lining up with TRBD2. Germline loops: CDR1 MNHNY, CDR2 SVGAGI (reference sequence). The CDR3 loop spans 15 amino acids. V lost 0 bases, J lost 0 bases, and 2 bases stayed unmatched. DNA of the CDR3: TGTGCCAGCAGTTACTCTGGCGGGAGCTCCTACGAGCAGTACTTC. It yields the protein CASSYSGGSSYEQYF.

The CDR3, as DNA: TGTGCCAGCAGTTTATTGGAGGGGCAGCCCCAGCATTTT. Translating gives CASSLLEGQPQHF. The rearrangement uses TRBV27 and TRBJ1-5, with D possibly being TRBD1 (5 bases). CDR1 is MNHEY, CDR2 SMNVEV, per germline (reference sequence). The CDR3 loop spans 13 amino acids. The V end lost 1 base, the J end lost 7 bases, and 8 bases lay between the germline ends.

V and J are TRBV7-9 and TRBJ2-1; maybe TRBD1 (6 bases). Deletions cut 5 bases from V and 0 bases from J, with 17 bases between. Looked up from germline, CDR1 is SEHNR and CDR2 is FQNEAQ (reference sequence). This CDR3 is built from 17 residues. In DNA, the CDR3 is TGTGCCAGCAGCGATTCAGGGGCTCTCAGCTCCTACAATGAGCAGTTCTTC. Translated: CASSDSGALSSYNEQFF.

The chain is built from TRBV7-9 and TRBJ2-7; TRBD2 matches 7 bases. V dropped 1 base and J dropped 6; count of bases not matched to a gene: 6. Germline V gene sequence: CDR1 SEHNR, CDR2 FQNEAQ (reference sequence). There are 14 residues in the CDR3. The CDR3 DNA reads as TGTGCCAGCAGCTTAGGCGCGGGAGTGAGCGAGCAGTACTTC. It translates to CASSLGAGVSEQYF.

The rearrangement joins TRBV27 to TRBJ2-5, with 8 bases aligning to TRBD1. Unmatched junction bases numbered 10, after V lost 3 bases and J lost 4 bases. The germline V gene encodes CDR1 MNHEY and CDR2 SMNVEV (reference sequence). This CDR3 has 16 residues. In DNA, the CDR3 is TGTGCCAGCAGTTTTGGACAGGGAATAGGGGGAGAGACCCAGTACTTC. It is translated as CASSFGQGIGGETQYF.

The rearrangement uses TRBV27 and TRBJ2-7; 8 bases map to TRBD1. Germline lookup yields CDR1 MNHEY and CDR2 SMNVEV (reference sequence). The J segment lost 3 bases and the V segment lost 8 bases, leaving 9 bases of the junction unmatched. The CDR3 consists of 14 residues. The CDR3 DNA is TGTGCCAGCTGCCCACAGGGGGTAAACTACGAGCAGTACTTC. It translates to CASCPQGVNYEQYF.

This chain links TRBV27 with TRBJ1-2; D unresolved. The CDR3 contains 13 residues. Trimming shortened V by 3 bases and J by 2 bases, and 7 bases separated the two germline ends. Germline V gives CDR1 MNHEY, CDR2 SMNVEV (reference sequence). CDR3 sequence: CASSLTQNYGYTF. DNA for the CDR3: TGTGCCAGCAGTTTGACACAAAACTATGGCTACACCTTC.

J is TRBJ1-5 and V is TRBV10-3; 7 bases are shared with TRBD1. Germline CDR1 and CDR2: ENHRY and SYGVKD. Unmatched junction bases numbered 5, after V lost 6 bases and J lost 3 bases. The CDR3 extends over 14 amino acids. The CDR3 DNA reads TGTGCCATCAGATCTACAGGGGACAATCAGCCCCAGCATTTT. Translation: CAIRSTGDNQPQHF.

CDR3 loop: CASIGESQPQHF. CDR3 bases: TGTGCCAGTATCGGAGAGAGTCAGCCCCAGCATTTT. The chain has TRBV19 and TRBJ1-5; D gene unclear. Germline V gives CDR1 LNHDA, CDR2 SQIVND (reference sequence). Trimming took 7 bases from V and 6 from J, leaving 10 bases between them. CDR3 length equals 12 residues.

The rearrangement links TRBV7-3 to TRBJ2-1, with 12 positions matching TRBD2. V lost 4 bases to trimming and J lost 4 bases; unmatched junction nucleotides: 8. Germline values: CDR1 SGHTA, CDR2 FQGTGA. This CDR3 spans 17 amino acids. CDR3 nucleotide sequence: TGTGCCAGCAGCTCCTATATAGGGACTAGCGGGTACAATGAGCAGTTCTTC. Residues: CASSSYIGTSGYNEQFF.

This clone was counted between two and nine times. V usage is TRBV7-2 and J usage is TRBJ2-7; TRBD1 matches at 8 bases. Germline V gene sequence: CDR1 SGHTA, CDR2 FQGNSA. The CDR3 length is 15 residues. V lost 3 bases and J lost 0; bases outside the gene matches: 4. The CDR3 region has the DNA TGTGCCAGCAGCTTGAGGACAGGGCCCTCCTACGAGCAGTACTTC. Protein product: CASSLRTGPSYEQYF.

The chain links TRBV19 to TRBJ2-5; D is possibly TRBD1 (5 bases). Per germline, CDR1 LNHDA and CDR2 SQIVND (reference sequence). Trimming stripped 3 bases from V and 4 bases from J, with 6 bases between. This CDR3 is 12 amino acids long. CDR3: CASSIRGETQYF. The CDR3 region has the DNA TGTGCCAGTAGTATTAGGGGAGAGACCCAGTACTTC. Variable domain in full (rest from reference TRBV19 and TRBJ2-5): DGGITQSPKYLFRKEGQNVTLSCEQNLNHDAMYWYRQDPGQGLRLIYYSQIVNDFQKGDIAEGYSVSREKKESFPLTVTSAQKNPTAFYLCASSIRGETQYFGPGTRLLVL.

The V and J genes are TRBV2 and TRBJ2-6; possibly TRBD2 for D (5 bases). The germline CDR1 and CDR2 sequences are SNHLY and FYNNEI. Trimming left V 6 bases short and J 2 bases short, with 11 bases between. This CDR3 has 15 residues. CDR3 protein: CASSPMEAGANVLTF. The CDR3 coding sequence is TGTGCCAGCAGCCCTATGGAGGCTGGGGCCAACGTCCTGACTTTC.